These 28 T cell receptor beta chains share one sample of origin, sequenced in a study of beta chain features in type 1 diabetes. The study reverse transcribed the entire isolated RNA, so it sequenced expressed TCRB transcripts. Libraries were prepared by immunoSEQ multiplex PCR; TCRdb keeps only in-frame clonotypes and omits some of them. Counted here are about 360,000 clones, around 13% occurring once; the ten biggest clones make up around 0.02%. The specimen was naive CD4+ T cells from blood. Source of these receptors: a man aged 18 to 35 in good health.

V usage is TRBV29-1 and J usage is TRBJ2-5; 7 nucleotides align to TRBD2. The CDR3 is made up of 13 amino acids. V dropped 6 bases and J dropped 5; count of bases not matched to a gene: 9. CDR1 is SQVTM, CDR2 ANQGSEA, per germline. The CDR3 loop reads CSVHPSGAETQYF. The DNA of the CDR3 is TGCAGCGTCCACCCTAGCGGAGCCGAGACCCAGTACTTC.

The J gene is TRBJ2-7, the V gene TRBV18, with 7 positions matching TRBD1. The germline V gene has CDR1 KGHSH and CDR2 LQKENI. The J segment lost 2 bases and the V segment lost 6 bases, leaving 7 bases of the junction unmatched. CDR3 length: 14 amino acids. CDR3 DNA: TGTGCCAGCTCCGGGACAGATACCACCTACGAGCAGTACTTC. This codes for CASSGTDTTYEQYF.

The V call is TRBV5-1, the J call TRBJ1-2, with TRBD1 matching 9 bases. The CDR3 is made up of 17 amino acids. Germline loops: CDR1 SGHRS, CDR2 YFSETQ. The ends lost 0 bases at V and 4 bases at J; junction bases unmatched: 10. CDR3 region: CASSLVSGPGQGYGYTF. Here the CDR3 DNA reads TGCGCCAGCAGCTTGGTGTCAGGACCGGGACAGGGCTATGGCTACACCTTC. Full variable domain (outside the CDR3, taken from reference TRBV5-1 and TRBJ1-2): KAGVTQTPRYLIKTRGQQVTLSCSPISGHRSVSWYQQTPGQGLQFLFEYFSETQRNKGNFPGRFSGRQFSNSRSEMNVSTLELGDSALYLCASSLVSGPGQGYGYTFGSGTRLTVV.

This clone was counted a few times. This sequence joins TRBV28 and TRBJ2-1; TRBD2 aligns across 12 bases. J was trimmed by 4 bases and V by 5 bases; bases with no gene match: 6. This CDR3 comprises 16 residues. CDR1 MDHEN and CDR2 SYDVKM come from the germline V gene. In DNA form, the CDR3 reads TGTGCCAGCAGTCAGACTAGCGGGGGATCGTACAATGAGCAGTTCTTC. This gives the protein CASSQTSGGSYNEQFF.

This clone has just a few counts. The chain couples TRBV9 to TRBJ1-5; 10 bases align to TRBD1. Germline CDR1 SGDLS, CDR2 YYNGEE. The CDR3 spans 15 residues. V trimming: 4 bases; J trimming: 3 bases; junction bases outside the gene matches: 4. CDR3 nucleotides: TGTGCCAGCAGCAAGGGACAGGGGTTCAATCAGCCCCAGCATTTT. Its protein product is CASSKGQGFNQPQHF. Using reference TRBV9 and TRBJ1-5 for the parts outside the CDR3, the full variable domain is DSGVTQTPKHLITATGQRVTLRCSPRSGDLSVYWYQQSLDQGLQFLIQYYNGEERAKGNILERFSAQQFPDLHSELNLSSLELGDSALYFCASSKGQGFNQPQHFGDGTRLSIL.

The chain carries TRBV4-3 and TRBJ2-3; 9 bases map to TRBD2. CDR1 LGHNA and CDR2 YSLEER come from the germline V gene. Trimming took 1 base from V and 0 from J; bases not matched to a gene: 5. The CDR3 loop spans 17 amino acids. The CDR3 sequence is CASSQGSGSSSTDTQYF. CDR3 in DNA: TGCGCCAGCAGCCAAGGTAGCGGGAGTTCTAGCACAGATACGCAGTATTTT.

This clone was seen a handful of times. The chain links TRBV30 to TRBJ1-2, with D possibly matching TRBD1 (5 bases). V shed 7 bases and J shed 6 bases, with 15 bases lying between them. Looked up from germline, CDR1 is GTSNPN and CDR2 is SVGIG (reference sequence). The CDR3 length is 12 residues. The CDR3 nucleotides are TGTGCCTCTCGGGGCAGGAGGGATGGCTACACCTTC. It yields the protein CASRGRRDGYTF.

There are a few counts of this clone. V is TRBV7-2 and J is TRBJ1-1; 10 positions match TRBD1. The CDR3 has 14 amino acids. The junction had 8 bases not matched to a gene; V was cut back by 7 bases and J by 6 bases. From germline, CDR1 is SGHTA and CDR2 FQGNSA. In nucleotides, the CDR3 is TGTGCCAGCACCCCCCGGACAGGGGGTTCTGAAGCTTTCTTT. Its translation: CASTPRTGGSEAFF.

The V gene is TRBV5-1, the J gene TRBJ2-3; 7 bases are shared with TRBD2. Germline-derived CDR1 and CDR2 are SGHRS and YFSETQ. The trim removed 4 bases at V and 2 bases at J, leaving 7 bases unmatched. CDR3 length equals 15 residues. The CDR3 loop is CASSRASGVTDTQYF. The DNA for the CDR3 is TGCGCCAGCAGCAGGGCTAGCGGAGTCACAGATACGCAGTATTTT.

This clone was detected only a few times. J is TRBJ2-3 and V is TRBV7-3; D ambiguous. The ends were cut back, 2 bases at V and 4 bases at J, with 7 bases in the middle. This CDR3 is 13 amino acids long. The germline CDR1 and CDR2 sequences are SGHTA and FQGTGA. This chain's CDR3 is CASSLGPPDTQYF. The CDR3 DNA sequence: TGTGCCAGCAGCTTAGGCCCCCCAGATACGCAGTATTTT.

This clone was counted many times. This chain uses TRBV29-1 with TRBJ2-7; the D is unclear. V gave up 6 bases and J gave up 0 bases, with 9 bases separating them. There are 12 residues in the CDR3. Germline lookup yields CDR1 SQVTM and CDR2 ANQGSEA. In DNA form, the CDR3 reads TGCAGCGTACTTGACAACTCCTACGAGCAGTACTTC. This encodes CSVLDNSYEQYF.

This clone showed up just a few times. The CDR3 region has the DNA TGTGCCTGGAGTGTCGGGGGATGGACTGAAGCTTTCTTT. Translating gives CAWSVGGWTEAFF. The rearrangement joins TRBV30 to TRBJ1-1, with a possible D match to TRBD1 (5 bases). This CDR3 region has 13 residues. Germline CDR1 reads GTSNPN; CDR2 reads SVGIG (reference sequence). V shed 0 bases and J shed 5 bases, with 10 bases lying between them.

The CDR3 coding sequence is TGCGCCAGCAGCTCCTATTTAGCCGGGACTAGCGTCTACAATGAGCAGTTCTTC. It codes for CASSSYLAGTSVYNEQFF. V and J are TRBV5-1 and TRBJ2-1; TRBD2 matches at 10 bases. Germline V lookup: CDR1 SGHRS, CDR2 YFSETQ. CDR3 length: 18 amino acids. V was clipped by 3 bases and J by 3 bases; unmatched bases: 12.

V gene TRBV9 combines with J gene TRBJ2-3, with a possible D match to TRBD2 (6 bases). Trimming cost V 3 bases and J 4 bases, with 12 bases left between them. Germline V gene sequence: CDR1 SGDLS, CDR2 YYNGEE. CDR3 length: 14 amino acids. In DNA, the CDR3 is TGTGCCAGCAGCGGGGGGGACCGTCCAGATACGCAGTATTTT. Translation gives CASSGGDRPDTQYF.

This clone occurred many times. The chain is built from TRBV7-9 and TRBJ1-5; 7 nucleotides align to TRBD1. This CDR3 is 15 amino acids long. Per germline, CDR1 SEHNR and CDR2 FQNEAQ (reference sequence). V trimming: 5 bases; J trimming: 1 base; junction bases outside the gene matches: 5. The CDR3 DNA reads TGTGCCAGCAGCAGAACGGGACAGAGCAATCAGCCCCAGCATTTT. Translation: CASSRTGQSNQPQHF.

This clone has just a few counts. V is TRBV5-6 and J is TRBJ2-7; D is perhaps TRBD1 (6 bases). V lost 0 bases, J lost 3 bases, and 10 bases lay in between. There are 14 residues in the CDR3. Germline lookup yields CDR1 SGHDT and CDR2 YYEEEE. The DNA for the CDR3 is TGTGCCAGCAGCTTGGACAGGGCTCTCTACGAGCAGTACTTC. Protein product: CASSLDRALYEQYF.

Only a few counts were recorded for this clone. The chain joins TRBV27 to TRBJ1-5, with D unclear. The CDR3 contains 15 residues. CDR1 MNHEY and CDR2 SMNVEV come from the germline V gene (reference sequence). Trimming removed 4 bases at V and 0 bases at J, with 10 bases between. The CDR3 DNA sequence: TGTGCCAGCAGTTCCGGGGTTTATAGCAATCAGCCCCAGCATTTT. Its protein product is CASSSGVYSNQPQHF.

The V and J genes are TRBV20-1 and TRBJ2-7; tentative D call: TRBD1 (6 bases). The CDR3 contains 11 residues. CDR1 is DFQATT and CDR2 is SNEGSKA in the germline V gene (reference sequence). The CDR3 is CSITGSYEQYF. Written as DNA, the CDR3 is TGCAGCATAACAGGGTCCTACGAGCAGTACTTC.

Only a few counts were recorded for this clone. V usage is TRBV7-3 and J usage is TRBJ2-1, with D uncertain. This CDR3 has 13 residues. The V end was cut by 1 base, the J end by 9 bases, with 10 bases between. Germline CDR1 reads SGHTA; CDR2 reads FQGTGA. The CDR3 DNA reads as TGTGCCAGCAGCTTAAGTACCGGTCTTGAGCAGTTCTTC. Translation: CASSLSTGLEQFF.

A few counts support this clone. The chain has TRBV2 and TRBJ1-6; 8 bases match TRBD1. CDR1 SNHLY and CDR2 FYNNEI come from the germline V gene. There are 16 residues in the CDR3. V shed 2 bases and J 5 bases; nucleotides not matched to a gene: 5. The CDR3 reads CASSELKGQDNSPLHF. Written as DNA, the CDR3 is TGTGCCAGCAGTGAACTAAAGGGACAGGATAATTCACCCCTCCACTTT.

The chain has TRBV7-2 and TRBJ1-5; D possibly corresponds to TRBD1 (5 bases). In germline, CDR1 is SGHTA, CDR2 FQGNSA. The CDR3 has 16 residues. The V gene lost 3 bases and the J gene lost 0 bases, with 12 bases spanning the gap. The CDR3 region is CASSFRRGGSNQPQHF. DNA for the CDR3: TGTGCCAGCAGCTTCCGGAGGGGTGGTAGCAATCAGCCCCAGCATTTT.

This clone was seen only a few times. V is TRBV4-3 and J is TRBJ2-1, with TRBD2 as a possible D gene (6 bases). This CDR3 has 18 residues. V was shortened by 3 bases and J by 0 bases, with 18 bases between the two germline ends. CDR1 and CDR2 from the germline V gene are LGHNA and YSLEER. CDR3 in DNA: TGCGCCAGCAGCCACCAAGATCTTGGGACTGTCTCCTACAATGAGCAGTTCTTC. Translation gives CASSHQDLGTVSYNEQFF.

A few counts support this clone. The chain couples TRBV19 to TRBJ1-5; 7 nucleotides agree with TRBD1. The CDR3 totals 15 residues. The V gene end was trimmed by 5 bases and the J gene end by 2 bases; junction bases not matched to a gene: 6. CDR1 LNHDA and CDR2 SQIVND come from the germline V gene (reference sequence). This chain's CDR3 is CASSETGSGNQPQHF. As DNA, the CDR3 is TGTGCCAGTAGTGAGACAGGGTCGGGCAATCAGCCCCAGCATTTT.

The table lists this clone with a count of one. V and J are TRBV25-1 and TRBJ2-7, with TRBD2 as a possible D gene (5 bases). V was pared by 6 bases and J by 3 bases, with 12 bases between. The V gene's germline CDR1 is MGHDK and CDR2 SYGVNS. This CDR3 region has 13 residues. CDR3 region: CASRRAALYEQYF. The CDR3 coding sequence is TGTGCCAGCAGACGAGCGGCACTCTACGAGCAGTACTTC.

The chain couples TRBV9 to TRBJ2-7; 9 bases map to TRBD2. The CDR3 contains 14 residues. V gave up 4 bases and J gave up 0 bases; unmatched junction bases: 2. Germline CDR1 SGDLS, CDR2 YYNGEE. The CDR3, as DNA: TGTGCCAGCAGCCCGGGACTAGCCTCCTACGAGCAGTACTTC. Encoded protein: CASSPGLASYEQYF.

The chain employs TRBV19 and TRBJ1-5; D perhaps matches TRBD1 (6 bases). The CDR3 extends over 18 amino acids. The germline gives CDR1 LNHDA, CDR2 SQIVND (reference sequence). Trimming pared 3 bases from V and 0 bases from J, leaving 18 bases between. This CDR3 is CASSMRIRTENSNQPQHF. The DNA for the CDR3 is TGTGCCAGTAGTATGCGGATCCGGACAGAGAATAGCAATCAGCCCCAGCATTTT.

The chain couples TRBV28 to TRBJ1-3; no clear D. The CDR3 runs 15 residues. Trimming stripped 5 bases from V and 2 bases from J, with 13 bases between. Germline values: CDR1 MDHEN, CDR2 SYDVKM. As DNA, the CDR3 is TGTGCCAGCAGTCGAAGACTGCTTGCTGGAAACACCATATATTTT. This sequence encodes CASSRRLLAGNTIYF.

This chain uses TRBV23-1 with TRBJ2-1, with 8 bases matching TRBD2. TRBV23-1 belongs to the ORF category, with a function that is uncertain. The CDR3 loop spans 16 amino acids. V lost 2 bases and J lost 7; bases outside the gene matches: 10. CDR3 residues: CASSQVRAGARNEQFF. Here the CDR3 DNA reads TGCGCCAGCAGTCAAGTTCGAGCGGGGGCGAGGAATGAGCAGTTCTTC.